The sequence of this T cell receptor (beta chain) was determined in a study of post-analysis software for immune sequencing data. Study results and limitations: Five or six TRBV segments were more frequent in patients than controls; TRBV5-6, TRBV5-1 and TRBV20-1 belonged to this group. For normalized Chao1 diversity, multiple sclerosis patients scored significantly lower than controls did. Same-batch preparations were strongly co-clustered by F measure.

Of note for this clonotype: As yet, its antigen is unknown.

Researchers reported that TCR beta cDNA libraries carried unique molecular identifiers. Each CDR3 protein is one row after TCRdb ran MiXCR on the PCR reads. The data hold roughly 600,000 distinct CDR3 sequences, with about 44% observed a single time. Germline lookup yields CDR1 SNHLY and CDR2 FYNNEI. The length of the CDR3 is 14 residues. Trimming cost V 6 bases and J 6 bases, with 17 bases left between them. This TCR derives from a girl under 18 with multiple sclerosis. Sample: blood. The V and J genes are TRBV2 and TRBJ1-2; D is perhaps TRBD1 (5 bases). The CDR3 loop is CASSPFRGEDGYTF. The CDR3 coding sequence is TGTGCCAGCAGCCCCTTTCGAGGGGAAGATGGCTACACCTTC.